This T cell receptor (beta chain) was documented in a study of PD-L1 blockade in urothelial cancer (dated by TCRdb to about 2017). General notes on the study: All patients started therapy in the mid-2010s and received atezolizumab 1,200 mg intravenously every 3 weeks. Blood samples gave median yields of about 150,000 T cells and 83,000 or so unique TCRs, along with a median clonality of around 0.08. Blood samples were analyzed 3 weeks after the start of treatment (second dose) and 6 weeks after the start of treatment. Patients had an ECOG performance status of 0 or 1 and had received between 0 and 3 prior chemotherapy regimens. Fewer than ten patients reached durable clinical benefit, while 15 to 20 patients did not. The study, an exploratory multi-omic analysis, examined somatic, immune and clinical correlates of response to PD-L1 blockade with atezolizumab in urothelial cancer. TCR sequencing covered pretreatment tumor samples and matched, serially collected peripheral blood taken before and after atezolizumab treatment. Pretreatment blood TCR-seq was available for about 27 patients, at least one posttreatment blood collection was obtained for approximately 24 patients, and tumor TCR-seq was available for approximately 24 patients. In the same patients, pretreatment tumors underwent whole exome sequencing and RNA sequencing in addition to TCR sequencing. Durable clinical benefit was defined as progression-free survival longer than 6 months, and TCR features were also tested against progression-free and overall survival. About 90% of the 29 patients were identified as males with urothelial cancer of bladder origin, and a prior smoking history was reported by 18 of 29 patients. Overall study results and their limits: Improved progression-free and overall survival was found to be associated with pretreatment peripheral blood TCR clonality below the median. At 3 weeks after the start of treatment, tumor-associated TCR clones in peripheral blood had expanded more in patients with durable benefit (n ≈ 20, p = 0.022). Small sample size (n ≈ 30) and many exploratory analyses mean the results are intended to be hypothesis-generating.

For CDR1 and CDR2, the germline V gene (reference sequence) lists LNHDA and SQIVND. The CDR3 measures 15 amino acids from cysteine to phenylalanine. The kept DNA is CDR3 alone, 45 bases in frame from the first base. Relative to germline, V is 5 bases shorter and J is 4 bases shorter, with 16 bases between their ends. The sample's time point, from its label and the paper: pretreatment peripheral blood. The cohort comprised fewer than 35 patients with locally advanced or metastatic urothelial carcinoma treated at Memorial Sloan Kettering on a trial protocol. Peripheral blood mononuclear cells were collected from each patient pretreatment and during treatment, giving between 1 and 8 total time points per patient. The Qiagen DNeasy Blood extraction kit was used to purify genomic DNA from total PBMCs and from tumor samples. Collected pretreatment and during treatment, PBMCs were isolated and stored as previously described.

Synthetic TCR analog templates were spiked into each PCR so that absolute template abundance could be estimated from read counts. The immunoSEQ assay was used to amplify TCRbeta CDR3 regions from genomic DNA with bias-controlled V and J gene primers. Rearranged TCRbeta segments were sequenced at approximately 20X coverage. On the study's bioinformatics: Sequencing errors were corrected by clustering, and CDR3s were annotated against IMGT so that V, D and J genes could be assigned. Out-of-frame and stop-codon sequences were excluded, and only productive TCRbeta rearrangements were used in downstream analyses. Clonality was computed as one minus Shannon entropy normalized by the log of the number of unique productive sequences. Clones differing between time points or between blood and tumor were identified using Fisher's exact test with Benjamini-Hochberg correction, with an adjusted p below 0.01 applied as the threshold. TCRdb's version of the immuneACCESS table is confined to in-frame rearrangements and falls short of the full clone set. An unresolved V gene accounts for under half of the shortfall where checked; the remainder is of unknown origin. The V and J calls and clone size come from that table; D and trimming were worked out from the DNA. The sample table shows under 100,000 clones, and around 87% are seen once. Together, the top ten hold 1.5% to 2% of the sample.

Points on this clone: Its antigen specificity is not known. No base quality information exists; no much larger clone differs at one position.

The sequence is built from TRBV19 and TRBJ2-3; a tentative D match to TRBD1 spans 5 bases. This material consisted of PBMCs, taken around atezolizumab (anti-PD-L1) treatment. This TCR was recovered from a man in his fifties or sixties with urothelial cancer. Here is the DNA: TGTGCCAGTAGTCCGATCGAAGGGGTACCAGATACGCAGTATTTT. Its protein is CASSPIEGVPDTQYF.